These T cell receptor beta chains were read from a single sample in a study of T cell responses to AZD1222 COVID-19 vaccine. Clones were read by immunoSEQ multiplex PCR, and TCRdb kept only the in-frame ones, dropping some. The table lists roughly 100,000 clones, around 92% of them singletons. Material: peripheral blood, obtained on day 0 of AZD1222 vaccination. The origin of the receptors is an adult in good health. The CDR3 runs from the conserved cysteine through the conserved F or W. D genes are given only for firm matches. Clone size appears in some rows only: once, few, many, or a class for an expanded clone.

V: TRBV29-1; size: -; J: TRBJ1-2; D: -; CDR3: CSVVPGNRNGYTF; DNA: TGCAGCGTTGTGCCGGGGAATCGGAATGGCTACACCTTC
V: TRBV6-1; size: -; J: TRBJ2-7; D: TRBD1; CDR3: CASSAKTGTGNTYEQYF; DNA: TGTGCCAGCAGTGCAAAAACCGGGACAGGGAACACCTACGAGCAGTACTTC
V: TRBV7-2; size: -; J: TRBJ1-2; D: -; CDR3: CASSLGGTLGYGYTF; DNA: TGTGCCAGCAGCTTAGGCGGGACCCTGGGGTATGGCTACACCTTC
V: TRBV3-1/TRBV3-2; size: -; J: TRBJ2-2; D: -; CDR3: CASSQNSGMTGELFF; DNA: TGTGCCAGCAGCCAAAATTCAGGGATGACCGGGGAGCTGTTTTTT
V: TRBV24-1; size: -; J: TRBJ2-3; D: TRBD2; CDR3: CATSVSGGTDTQYF; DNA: TGTGCCACCAGTGTTAGCGGGGGCACAGATACGCAGTATTTT
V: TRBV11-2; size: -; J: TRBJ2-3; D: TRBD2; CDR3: CASDPGTSGSNTQYF; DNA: TGTGCCAGCGACCCCGGGACTAGCGGGTCGAATACGCAGTATTTT
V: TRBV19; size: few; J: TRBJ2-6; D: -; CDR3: CASSTGANVLTF; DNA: TGTGCCAGTAGTACTGGGGCCAACGTCCTGACTTTC
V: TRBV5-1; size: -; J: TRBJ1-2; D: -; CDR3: CASSFLDSANYGYTF; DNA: TGCGCCAGCAGCTTCCTGGACAGCGCTAACTATGGCTACACCTTC
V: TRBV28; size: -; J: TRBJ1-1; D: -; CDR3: CASSLWEAFF; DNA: TGTGCCAGCAGTCTTTGGGAAGCTTTCTTT
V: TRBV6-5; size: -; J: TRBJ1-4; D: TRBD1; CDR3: CASSPGQGEEKLFF; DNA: TGTGCCAGCAGTCCGGGACAGGGGGAAGAAAAACTGTTTTTT
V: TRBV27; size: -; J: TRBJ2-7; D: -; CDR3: CASSLPPYEQYF; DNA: TGTGCCAGCAGTTTACCCCCCTACGAGCAGTACTTC
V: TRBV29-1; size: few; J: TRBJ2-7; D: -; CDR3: CSGGQGFGEQYF; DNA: TGCAGCGGGGGGCAGGGATTTGGCGAGCAGTACTTC
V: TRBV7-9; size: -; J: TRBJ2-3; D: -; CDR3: CASSDGKLSGDTQYF; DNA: TGTGCCAGCAGCGACGGGAAGTTATCTGGCGATACGCAGTATTTT
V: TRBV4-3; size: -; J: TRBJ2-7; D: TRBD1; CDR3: CASSQGRTGEIEQYF; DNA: TGCGCCAGCAGCCAAGGCCGGACAGGGGAGATCGAGCAGTACTTC
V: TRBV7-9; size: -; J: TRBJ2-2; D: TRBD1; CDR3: CASSSQGTANTGELFF; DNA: TGTGCCAGCAGCTCCCAGGGGACAGCGAACACCGGGGAGCTGTTTTTT
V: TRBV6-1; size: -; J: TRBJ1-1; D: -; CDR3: CASSEAPEAFF; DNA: TGTGCCAGCAGTGAAGCCCCAGAAGCTTTCTTT
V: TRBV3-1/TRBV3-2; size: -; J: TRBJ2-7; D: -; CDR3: CASSLLRDYSYEQYF; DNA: TGTGCCAGCAGCCTCCTCCGAGACTACTCCTACGAGCAGTACTTC
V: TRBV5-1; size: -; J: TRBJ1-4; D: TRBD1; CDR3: CASSLPGQNNEKLFF; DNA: TGCGCCAGCAGCTTACCGGGACAGAATAATGAAAAACTGTTTTTT
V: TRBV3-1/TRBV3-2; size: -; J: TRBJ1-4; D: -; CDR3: CASSPSGGGQEKLFF; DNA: TGTGCCAGCAGCCCCTCCGGGGGGGGGCAAGAAAAACTGTTTTTT
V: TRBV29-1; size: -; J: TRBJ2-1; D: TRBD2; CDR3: CSVDPGLAVYNEQFF; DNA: TGCAGCGTTGACCCGGGACTAGCGGTTTACAATGAGCAGTTCTTC
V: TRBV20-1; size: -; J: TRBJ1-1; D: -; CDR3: CSARFSAEAFF; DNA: TGCAGTGCTAGGTTTTCTGCTGAAGCTTTCTTT
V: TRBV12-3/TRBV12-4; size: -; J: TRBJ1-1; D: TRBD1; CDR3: CASRRTGEYEAFF; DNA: TGTGCCAGCAGAAGAACAGGGGAGTACGAGGCTTTCTTT
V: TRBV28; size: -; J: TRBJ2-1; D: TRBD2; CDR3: CASSLGGRRSEQFF; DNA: TGTGCCAGCAGTTTAGGCGGGAGGAGGAGTGAGCAGTTCTTC
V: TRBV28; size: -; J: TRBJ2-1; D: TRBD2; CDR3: CASSRGSTNEQFF; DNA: TGTGCCAGCTCTCGCGGGAGTACGAATGAGCAGTTCTTC
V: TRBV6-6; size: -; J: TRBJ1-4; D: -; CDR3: CASSLDGGINEKLFF; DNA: TGTGCCAGCAGTTTGGACGGGGGGATTAATGAAAAACTGTTTTTT
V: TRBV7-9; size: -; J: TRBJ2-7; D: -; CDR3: CASSFQGNYEQYF; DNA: TGTGCCAGCAGCTTCCAGGGGAACTACGAGCAGTACTTC
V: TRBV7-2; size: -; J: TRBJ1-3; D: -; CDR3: CASSLRYQGNTIYF; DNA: TGTGCCAGCAGCTTACGGTATCAGGGGAACACCATATATTTT
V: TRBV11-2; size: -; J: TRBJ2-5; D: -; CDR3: CASSLATYGGGETQYF; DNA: TGTGCCAGCAGCTTAGCCACTTACGGGGGAGGAGAGACCCAGTACTTC
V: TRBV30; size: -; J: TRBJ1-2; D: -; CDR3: CAWIGGGYGYTF; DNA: TGTGCCTGGATTGGGGGGGGCTATGGCTACACCTTC
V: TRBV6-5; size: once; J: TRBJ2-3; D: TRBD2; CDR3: CASSYFPTSGGDTQYF; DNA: TGTGCCAGCAGTTACTTCCCCACTAGCGGGGGCGATACGCAGTATTTT
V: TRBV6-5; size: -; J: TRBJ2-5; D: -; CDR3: CASTSHGGREETQYF; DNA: TGTGCCAGCACCTCCCATGGGGGGCGAGAAGAGACCCAGTACTTC
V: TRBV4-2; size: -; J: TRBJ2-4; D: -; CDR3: CASSHPGLAKNIQYF; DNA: TGTGCCAGCAGCCACCCGGGACTAGCCAAAAACATTCAGTACTTC
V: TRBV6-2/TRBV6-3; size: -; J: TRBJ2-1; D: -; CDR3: CASSYFASLPDEQFF; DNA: TGTGCCAGCAGTTACTTTGCCTCACTGCCCGATGAGCAGTTCTTC